The 14 T cell receptor beta chains in this list originate from one sample, sequenced in a study of control samples from healthy donors and cancer patients. TCRdb's copy holds only in-frame clones and misses some; the assay was immunoSEQ multiplex PCR. The sample yields some 130,000 clones, roughly 89% seen once. Sequenced material: blood. The receptors derive from a young man in good health.

The rearrangement links TRBV5-1 to TRBJ2-3; 13 nucleotides agree with TRBD2. The germline V gene encodes CDR1 SGHRS and CDR2 YFSETQ. Trimming cost V 4 bases and J 0 bases; bases outside gene matches: 5. This CDR3 region has 17 residues. CDR3 loop: CASSAGLAGSSTDTQYF. CDR3 nucleotide sequence: TGCGCCAGCAGCGCGGGACTAGCGGGAAGTAGCACAGATACGCAGTATTTT.

V is TRBV19 and J is TRBJ1-1; 7 positions match TRBD1. The CDR3 runs to 14 residues. Germline V lookup: CDR1 LNHDA, CDR2 SQIVND (reference sequence). V dropped 6 bases and J dropped 0; count of bases not matched to a gene: 4. The chain's CDR3 is CASRSDRVNTEAFF. In DNA, the CDR3 is TGTGCCAGTAGATCTGACAGGGTGAACACTGAAGCTTTCTTT. The full variable domain, completed using reference TRBV19 and TRBJ1-1, is DGGITQSPKYLFRKEGQNVTLSCEQNLNHDAMYWYRQDPGQGLRLIYYSQIVNDFQKGDIAEGYSVSREKKESFPLTVTSAQKNPTAFYLCASRSDRVNTEAFFGQGTRLTVV.

The V gene is TRBV19, the J gene TRBJ1-5; D is uncertain. Germline CDR1 LNHDA, CDR2 SQIVND (reference sequence). With 2 bases removed from V and 6 bases from J, the gap between germline ends came to 11 bases. The CDR3 is 14 amino acids. Here the CDR3 DNA reads TGTGCCAGTAGTATAAGGGAGGGCCGTCAGCCCCAGCATTTT. This translates into CASSIREGRQPQHF.

The gene calls are TRBV4-1 and TRBJ2-3, with 13 bases identical to TRBD2. Trimming at V came to 4 bases and at J to 12 bases, leaving 7 bases not matched to a gene. Per germline, CDR1 MGHRA and CDR2 YSYEKL. The CDR3 length is 14 residues. CDR3 coding DNA: TGCGCCAGCAGCCTACTAGCGGGGGGGCTCGTACAGTATTTT. This codes for CASSLLAGGLVQYF.

The DNA for the CDR3 is TGTGCCAGCAGCACAGGGGTGAGCACTGAAGCTTTCTTT. This translates into CASSTGVSTEAFF. The chain carries TRBV2 and TRBJ1-1, with TRBD1 identical over 7 bases. This CDR3 contains 13 residues. The germline V gene has CDR1 SNHLY and CDR2 FYNNEI. Trimming removed 6 bases from V and 4 bases from J; junction bases left unmatched: 5.

The chain joins TRBV3-1 (or the pseudogene TRBV3-2) to TRBJ2-4; 11 bases match TRBD1. Germline CDR1 and CDR2: LGHDT and YNNKEL (reference sequence). The CDR3 loop spans 18 amino acids. Trimming at V came to 4 bases and at J to 2 bases, leaving 10 bases not matched to a gene. The CDR3 here is CASSPFRDRGKTKNIQYF. CDR3 coding DNA: TGTGCCAGCAGCCCTTTCCGGGACAGGGGGAAGACCAAAAACATTCAGTACTTC.

This clone was recorded once. DNA of the CDR3: TGTGCCACCCGGGACTTTCAAGAGACCCAGTACTTC. It yields the protein CATRDFQETQYF. V and J are TRBV6-5 and TRBJ2-5, with TRBD2 as a possible D gene (6 bases). Trimming pared 10 bases from V and 2 bases from J, leaving 11 bases between. Per germline, CDR1 MNHEY and CDR2 SVGAGI. The CDR3 runs 12 residues.

Worth noting for this clone: An end of the junction does not agree with germline; a read error may underlie this. CDR3 in amino acids: CATPPSTDTQYF. As DNA, the CDR3 is TGTGCCACCCCCCCGAGCACCGATACGCAGTATTTT. V and J are TRBV2 and TRBJ2-3; D is undetermined. The length of the CDR3 is 12 residues. The germline CDR1 and CDR2 sequences are SNHLY and FYNNEI.

The chain uses TRBV27 and TRBJ1-4; D is possibly TRBD1 (6 bases). Trimming took 5 bases from V and 4 from J, leaving 20 bases between them. CDR1 MNHEY and CDR2 SMNVEV come from the germline V gene (reference sequence). The CDR3 contains 17 residues. The CDR3 sequence: CASSPRAGHYNNEKLFF. The CDR3 DNA is TGTGCCAGCAGTCCGCGGGCGGGACATTACAATAATGAAAAACTGTTTTTT.

The J gene is TRBJ1-1, the V gene TRBV7-9, with D maybe TRBD1 (6 bases). The CDR3 contains 12 residues. V was trimmed by 7 bases and J by 4 bases, leaving 10 bases between them. Germline CDR1 and CDR2: SEHNR and FQNEAQ (reference sequence). The CDR3 coding sequence is TGTGCCAGCAAACAGGGTGGCACTGAAGCTTTCTTT. It is translated as CASKQGGTEAFF.

This sequence joins TRBV7-2 and TRBJ1-3; tentatively, D is TRBD1 (6 bases). Trimming took 1 base from V and 2 from J, leaving 12 bases between them. Per germline, CDR1 SGHTA and CDR2 FQGNSA. The CDR3 is made up of 16 amino acids. The CDR3 spells CASSLVRGGTGNTIYF. Written as DNA, the CDR3 is TGTGCCAGCAGCTTAGTAAGGGGGGGCACTGGAAACACCATATATTTT. The whole variable domain, filled in from reference TRBV7-2 and TRBJ1-3, reads GAGVSQSPSNKVTEKGKDVELRCDPISGHTALYWYRQSLGQGLEFLIYFQGNSAPDKSGLPSDRFSAERTGGSVSTLTIQRTQQEDSAVYLCASSLVRGGTGNTIYFGEGSWLTVV.

The V call is TRBV5-1, the J call TRBJ1-2; the D is unclear. V was trimmed by 0 bases and J by 8 bases, leaving 20 bases between them. CDR1 and CDR2 from the germline V gene are SGHRS and YFSETQ. The CDR3 has 16 amino acids. The CDR3 loop is CASSLDEVTGLRGYTF. For the CDR3, the DNA is TGCGCCAGCAGCTTGGATGAAGTTACCGGCCTGAGAGGCTACACCTTC.

The chain recombines TRBV6-2 or TRBV6-3 with TRBJ1-5; unclear D gene. The V end lost 2 bases, the J end lost 0 bases, and 5 bases lay between the germline ends. Germline lookup yields CDR1 MNHEY and CDR2 SVGEGT. This CDR3 has 14 residues. The CDR3 is CASSYGVSNQPQHF. The DNA for the CDR3 is TGTGCCAGCAGTTACGGGGTTAGCAATCAGCCCCAGCATTTT.

The CDR3 DNA reads as TGTGCCAGCAGCTTAGGGGTGGGGGCACAAGAGACCCAGTACTTC. It codes for CASSLGVGAQETQYF. The V call is TRBV7-2, the J call TRBJ2-5, with D possibly TRBD1 on 6 matching bases. V lost 1 base to trimming and J lost 2 bases, with 11 bases between them. The CDR3 is made up of 15 amino acids. Germline CDR1 and CDR2: SGHTA and FQGNSA.